This T cell receptor beta chain appears in the sequencing data of a study of cytomegalovirus exposure and HLA in healthy donors. General study points: Near-uniform donor sequencing depth was presumed by presence/absence analyses. Cytomegalovirus-associated status was assigned to approximately 160 TCR beta chains.

PCR involved 60 Vbeta and 13 Jbeta primers. In the source study's methods: In a later analysis, roughly 86 million unique TCR beta chains included roughly 11 million shared by two or more donors. Sequenced by immunoSEQ multiplex PCR; TCRdb stores in-frame clones only, minus some. V, J and clone size were drawn from that table, and D and trimming were deduced from the DNA. Of some 120,000 clones in the sample, roughly four fifths were seen once. Trimming cost V 2 bases and J 5 bases, with 14 bases left between them. This CDR3 contains 14 residues. Germline CDR1 SGHNT, CDR2 YYREEE (reference sequence). With regard to this clone: What it recognizes is unknown.

This receptor was identified in a woman between 18 and 29 years old in good health and CMV-seronegative. The V gene is TRBV5-4, the J gene TRBJ2-7; D might be TRBD2 (6 bases). Sequenced material: PBMCs. The CDR3 DNA reads TGTGCCAGCAGCTTCTCAGGGCGGGAAGACGAGCAGTACTTC. It encodes CASSFSGREDEQYF.